Listed below are T cell receptor beta chains from one sample, sequenced in a study of blood T cell repertoires in COVID-19. The repertoire was sequenced with immunoSEQ multiplex PCR; TCRdb's copy has only in-frame clones and lacks some. The sample contains over 250,000 clones, 80% to 95% of which appear only once. Sequencing was performed on peripheral blood. These receptors came from a person in their late teens or twenties with COVID-19, enrolled during active disease. CDR3s include the opening cysteine and the closing phenylalanine or tryptophan. Each record gives: CDR3 length, V gene, D gene, J gene, clone size, CDR3 protein, CDR3 DNA. A D gene is named only where the DNA matches it firmly. Only part of the rows carry a size: once, few, many, or a class if the clone is expanded.

>13|TRBV5-5|TRBD2|TRBJ2-1|-
CASSSGGGYEQFF
TGTGCCAGCAGCTCGGGAGGGGGTTATGAGCAGTTCTTC
>13|TRBV6-5|TRBD2|TRBJ2-2|-
CAIKTSGTGELFF
TGTGCCATAAAGACTAGCGGCACCGGGGAGCTGTTTTTT
>17|TRBV24-1|-|TRBJ2-3|-
CATSGGPGQLSTDTQYF
TGTGCCACCAGTGGCGGCCCCGGACAGCTTAGCACAGATACGCAGTATTTT
>14|TRBV7-2|-|TRBJ2-7|-
CASSLFRGDLEQYF
TGTGCCAGCAGCTTATTTAGGGGCGACCTGGAGCAGTACTTC
>13|TRBV9|-|TRBJ1-2|-
CASSQGPGYGYTF
TGTGCCAGCAGCCAGGGGCCCGGCTATGGCTACACCTTC
>18|TRBV7-7|-|TRBJ1-1|-
CASSSRTDHFIMNTEAFF
TGTGCCAGCAGCTCCCGGACAGATCATTTTATCATGAACACTGAAGCTTTCTTT
>14|TRBV5-1|-|TRBJ2-4|-
CASSEPTRRNIQYF
TGCGCCAGCAGCGAACCTACTAGGCGAAACATTCAGTACTTC
>16|TRBV14|-|TRBJ2-1|-
CASSQDVRGSYNEQFF
TGTGCCAGCAGCCAAGATGTCAGGGGTTCATACAATGAGCAGTTCTTC
>15|TRBV11-2|-|TRBJ1-1|once
CASSSPQNPHTEAFF
TGTGCCAGCAGCTCCCCACAGAACCCGCACACTGAAGCTTTCTTT
>15|TRBV9|-|TRBJ2-1|-
CASSVRSGLRNEQFF
TGTGCCAGCAGCGTAAGGTCAGGGTTGCGCAATGAGCAGTTCTTC
>15|TRBV6-5|TRBD2|TRBJ2-7|-
CASSYSSGGSYEQYF
TGTGCCAGCAGTTACTCGTCGGGAGGTAGTTACGAGCAGTACTTC
>11|TRBV20-1|-|TRBJ1-2|-
CSAPIGYGYTF
TGCAGTGCTCCGATCGGCTATGGCTACACCTTC
>16|TRBV4-3|TRBD1|TRBJ1-6|-
CASSHIPGTGRSPLHF
TGCGCCAGCAGTCACATCCCCGGGACAGGTCGTTCACCCCTCCACTTT
>14|TRBV6-5|-|TRBJ1-5|-
CASSYRGSNQPQHF
TGTGCCAGCAGTTACCGGGGAAGCAATCAGCCCCAGCATTTT
>13|TRBV9|TRBD1|TRBJ1-2|-
CASSVDRGYGYTF
TGTGCCAGCAGCGTGGACAGGGGCTATGGCTACACCTTC
>17|TRBV6-2/TRBV6-3|-|TRBJ2-2|-
CASSSRPSDSNTGELFF
TGTGCCAGCAGTTCCCGGCCTAGCGACTCGAACACCGGGGAGCTGTTTTTT
>16|TRBV27|TRBD1|TRBJ2-2|-
CASSSRDRGLTGELFF
TGTGCCAGCAGTTCCCGGGACAGGGGGCTTACCGGGGAGCTGTTTTTT
>13|TRBV19|-|TRBJ2-3|-
CASSRRDTDTQYF
TGTGCCAGTAGTAGGCGGGACACAGATACGCAGTATTTT
>15|TRBV19|TRBD1|TRBJ2-1|-
CASSMPTGVANEQFF
TGTGCCAGTAGTATGCCCACAGGGGTAGCAAATGAGCAGTTCTTC
>13|TRBV28|-|TRBJ2-5|-
CASSPDYQETQYF
TGTGCCAGCAGCCCGGACTACCAAGAGACCCAGTACTTC
>16|TRBV2|TRBD2|TRBJ2-5|-
CASSPGLAETQETQYF
TGTGCCAGCAGTCCGGGACTAGCGGAGACACAAGAGACCCAGTACTTC
>15|TRBV5-1|TRBD1|TRBJ2-5|once
CASSGGQGARETQYF
TGCGCCAGCAGCGGGGGACAGGGGGCACGAGAGACCCAGTACTTC
>15|TRBV5-4|-|TRBJ1-4|-
CASSWGVDASEKLFF
TGTGCCAGCAGCTGGGGGGTGGACGCCTCTGAAAAACTGTTTTTT
>17|TRBV7-9|TRBD2|TRBJ2-3|-
CASSYLALSGRSDTQYF
TGTGCCAGCAGCTACCTAGCCCTAAGCGGGAGATCAGATACGCAGTATTTT
>13|TRBV12-3/TRBV12-4|-|TRBJ2-5|-
CASSSIRGETQYF
TGTGCCAGCAGTTCCATCCGGGGGGAGACCCAGTACTTC
>16|TRBV11-2|TRBD1|TRBJ2-2|-
CASSSGTGSRTGELFF
TGTGCCAGCAGCTCCGGGACAGGGAGTCGCACCGGGGAGCTGTTTTTT
>16|TRBV24-1|TRBD2|TRBJ2-3|-
CATSDRTSGSPDTQYF
TGTGCCACCAGTGACCGGACTAGCGGGAGCCCAGATACGCAGTATTTT
>13|TRBV29-1|TRBD2|TRBJ2-7|-
CSVGLAGGYEQYF
TGCAGCGTTGGACTAGCGGGAGGGTACGAGCAGTACTTC
>14|TRBV19|-|TRBJ1-2|-
CASKTTGGGYGYTF
TGTGCCAGTAAAACTACAGGCGGGGGCTATGGCTACACCTTC
>16|TRBV9|TRBD1|TRBJ2-1|-
CASSAPGQGHYNEQFF
TGTGCCAGCAGCGCCCCGGGACAGGGACACTACAATGAGCAGTTCTTC
>16|TRBV4-1|TRBD2|TRBJ2-2|-
CASSQGLAGVDGELFF
TGCGCCAGCAGCCAAGGTTTAGCGGGAGTTGACGGGGAGCTGTTTTTT
>14|TRBV27|-|TRBJ1-5|few
CASSRTNSNQPQHF
TGTGCCAGCAGTAGGACAAATAGCAATCAGCCCCAGCATTTT
>14|TRBV7-2|TRBD2|TRBJ2-3|once
CASSSGLAEDTQYF
TGTGCCAGCAGCTCCGGACTAGCGGAAGATACGCAGTATTTT
>16|TRBV27|-|TRBJ1-4|-
CASSPRSGRSIEKLFF
TGTGCCAGCAGCCCAAGGTCAGGGAGGAGTATTGAAAAACTGTTTTTT
>17|TRBV5-4|-|TRBJ2-1|-
CASSSDLALSSYNEQFF
TGTGCCAGCAGCTCTGATCTAGCGCTTAGCTCCTACAATGAGCAGTTCTTC
>12|TRBV27|TRBD1|TRBJ2-7|-
CARPGGPYEQYF
TGTGCCAGACCAGGGGGCCCCTACGAGCAGTACTTC
>15|TRBV5-1|TRBD1|TRBJ1-2|once
CASSLEGQGHYGYTF
TGCGCCAGCAGCTTGGAAGGACAGGGTCACTATGGCTACACCTTC
>13|TRBV27|-|TRBJ1-1|-
CASSFTGYTEAFF
TGTGCCAGCAGTTTTACGGGGTACACTGAAGCTTTCTTT
>15|TRBV5-5|TRBD2|TRBJ2-5|-
CASSPGLAGGETQYF
TGTGCCAGCAGTCCGGGACTAGCGGGAGGAGAGACCCAGTACTTC
>14|TRBV5-1|TRBD2|TRBJ2-7|few
CASSLAGGAYEQYF
TGCGCCAGCAGCTTGGCGGGAGGGGCCTACGAGCAGTACTTC
>14|TRBV5-6|-|TRBJ1-1|-
CASNTVTLDTEAFF
TGTGCCAGCAATACGGTTACCTTGGACACTGAAGCTTTCTTT
>16|TRBV6-5|-|TRBJ2-3|-
CASSYSSFREADTQYF
TGTGCCAGCAGTTACTCGAGCTTCAGGGAAGCAGATACGCAGTATTTT
>17|TRBV21-1|-|TRBJ1-4|-
CASSKFEGRGLGEKLFF
TGTGCCAGCAGCAAATTTGAGGGCAGGGGGTTGGGGGAAAAACTGTTTTTT
>16|TRBV10-1|TRBD2|TRBJ2-1|-
CASSGSGTSGRSEQFF
TGCGCCAGCAGTGGGTCCGGGACTAGCGGGAGATCTGAGCAGTTCTTC
>16|TRBV24-1|TRBD2|TRBJ2-1|-
CATSDFSGRDYNEQFF
TGTGCCACCAGTGATTTTAGCGGGAGGGATTACAATGAGCAGTTCTTC
>15|TRBV27|-|TRBJ2-5|-
CASSPPGLTLETQYF
TGTGCCAGCAGTCCCCCGGGACTTACCCTAGAGACCCAGTACTTC
>14|TRBV5-1|TRBD1|TRBJ1-1|-
CASSYRQGETEAFF
TGCGCCAGCAGCTACCGACAGGGAGAAACTGAAGCTTTCTTT
>12|TRBV7-9|-|TRBJ2-5|-
CASSLDVGAGYF
TGTGCCAGCAGCTTAGACGTGGGGGCCGGGTACTTC
>15|TRBV5-5|TRBD1|TRBJ1-1|-
CASSLVDRGGTEAFF
TGTGCCAGCAGCTTGGTGGACAGGGGAGGGACTGAAGCTTTCTTT